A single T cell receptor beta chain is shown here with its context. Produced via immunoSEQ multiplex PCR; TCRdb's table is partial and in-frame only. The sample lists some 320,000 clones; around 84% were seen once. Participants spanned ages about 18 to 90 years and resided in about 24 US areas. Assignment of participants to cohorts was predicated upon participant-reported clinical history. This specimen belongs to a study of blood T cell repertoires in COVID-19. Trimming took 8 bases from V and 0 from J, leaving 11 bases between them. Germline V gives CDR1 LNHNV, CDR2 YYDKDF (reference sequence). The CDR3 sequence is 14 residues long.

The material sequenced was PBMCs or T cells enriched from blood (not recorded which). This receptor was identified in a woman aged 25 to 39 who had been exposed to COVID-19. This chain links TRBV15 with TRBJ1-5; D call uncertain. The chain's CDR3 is CATGMRVSNQPQHF. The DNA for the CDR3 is TGTGCCACCGGTATGAGGGTTAGCAATCAGCCCCAGCATTTT.